This TCR beta chain was found in a study of CD8 T cells in ankylosing spondylitis. Germline-derived CDR1 and CDR2 are PRHDT and FYEKMQ (reference sequence). This CDR3 has 14 amino acids. V gave up 5 bases and J gave up 1 base; unmatched junction bases: 3. This clonotype showed up many times. The antigen is undetermined. TCRdb independently ran MiXCR on the 5' RACE reads; one entry per CDR3 protein. The data contain approximately 260,000 distinct CDR3 sequences, over 8.5% of them singletons. General observations from the study: CD8+ disease-linked clones were present at relatively low frequencies in blood. Earlier authors reported some of these motif variants in reactive arthritis synovial fluid and blood. Reports say disease-linked clones showed up significantly more in matched ankylosing spondylitis synovial fluid.

The clonotype was recovered from a male donor with ankylosing spondylitis or in good health (not recorded which). This chain connects TRBV13 to TRBJ2-7; TRBD1 agrees at 9 bases. Sample: blood, either unsorted or a sorted T cell fraction (not recorded which). This CDR3 reads CASSAGQGSYEQYF. Written as DNA, the CDR3 is TGTGCCAGCAGCGCGGGACAGGGTTCCTACGAGCAGTACTTC.